This is a list of T cell receptor beta chains from one sample in a study of human T cells and chemical hapten exposure. TCRdb re-analysed the RACE reads in MiXCR, keeping a single row per CDR3 protein. The data hold roughly 380,000 distinct CDR3 sequences, with approximately 4.4% observed a single time. This specimen was whole blood, taken in connection with sensitization to the hapten diphenylcyclopropenone (DPC). These receptors came from a woman aged 50 to 60 with alopecia areata. Some clones in this sample may be carry-over from other donors' samples. Each CDR3 is given with its conserved first and last residue. Each record gives: V gene, J gene, CDR3 protein.

TRBV12-3/TRBV12-4	TRBJ2-1	CASSPGGGRSYNEQFF
TRBV20-1	TRBJ2-3	CSARAAGVSTDTQYF
TRBV29-1	TRBJ1-2	CSVAHGFGYTF
TRBV3-1	TRBJ1-2	CASRDGLSLYGYTF
TRBV7-9	TRBJ2-6	CASSVTRASGANVLTF
TRBV3-1	TRBJ2-3	CASSLPERKRGTDTQYF
TRBV2	TRBJ1-2	CASSAQPGTGGAEGYTF
TRBV2	TRBJ2-3	CATDPGQGSLETQYF
TRBV6-2/TRBV6-3	TRBJ2-7	CATTALLEQYF
TRBV4-2	TRBJ2-1	CASSQAGGAVNEQFF
TRBV12-3/TRBV12-4	TRBJ1-1	CASSHLKGTEAFF
TRBV11-2	TRBJ2-7	CASSPLGSGYEQYF
TRBV4-1	TRBJ2-7	CASSQDGYEQYF
TRBV27	TRBJ2-6	CASSRGDSGANVLTF